Below are 25 T cell receptor beta chains sequenced from a single sample in a study of identifying expanded T cells in peripheral blood (dated by TCRdb to about 2019). The library was obtained by the immunoSEQ multiplex PCR assay. TCRdb took this table from immuneACCESS and kept in-frame rearrangements with V and J called. Such tables lack part of the clones; where checked against another copy, unresolved V genes explain under half of the gap, and the rest is unexplained. This sample holds tens of thousands of clones; about 91% were observed only once. The ten biggest clones cover about 4% of the sample. The sample was blood. The source is a person aged 18 to 70 in good health.

This clone came up a few times. The chain combines TRBV5-4 with TRBJ2-1; TRBD2 agrees at 11 bases. The germline V gene has CDR1 SGHNT and CDR2 YYREEE (reference sequence). This CDR3 comprises 18 residues. Trimming at V came to 0 bases and at J to 0 bases, leaving 5 bases not matched to a gene. CDR3 protein: CASSLASGGRRSYNEQFF. DNA for the CDR3: TGTGCCAGCAGCTTGGCTAGCGGGGGGCGGCGCTCCTACAATGAGCAGTTCTTC.

This sequence joins TRBV6-5 and TRBJ1-1; D uncertain. Trimming stripped 2 bases from V and 6 bases from J, with 10 bases between. The CDR3 covers 13 residues. Germline-derived CDR1 and CDR2 are MNHEY and SVGAGI. CDR3 amino acids: CASSYKNSAEAFF. DNA of the CDR3: TGTGCCAGCAGTTACAAAAACAGCGCTGAAGCTTTCTTT.

The rearrangement joins TRBV29-1 to TRBJ2-1; 11 bases match TRBD2. V trimming: 4 bases; J trimming: 8 bases; junction bases outside the gene matches: 10. The CDR3 runs to 15 residues. The V gene's germline CDR1 is SQVTM and CDR2 ANQGSEA. This CDR3 reads CSVGGLLAGVYEQFF. The CDR3, as DNA: TGCAGCGTTGGGGGCCTACTAGCGGGAGTGTATGAGCAGTTCTTC.

This rearrangement joins TRBV7-9 to TRBJ1-1; D gene unclear. The CDR3 loop spans 9 amino acids. CDR1 SEHNR and CDR2 FQNEAQ come from the germline V gene (reference sequence). Trimming removed 4 bases from V and 10 bases from J, with 4 bases in between. The CDR3 protein is CASSSSAFF. CDR3 nucleotides: TGTGCCAGCAGCTCGTCAGCTTTCTTT.

V gene TRBV5-1 combines with J gene TRBJ1-1, with TRBD1 identical over 7 bases. The CDR3 contains 14 residues. V lost 6 bases to trimming and J lost 1 base; unmatched junction nucleotides: 6. Germline V lookup: CDR1 SGHRS, CDR2 YFSETQ. The CDR3 region is CASNSGTENTEAFF. The CDR3 coding sequence is TGCGCCAGCAACTCCGGGACAGAGAACACTGAAGCTTTCTTT.

The table lists this clone with a few counts. Other DNA sequences in the sample encode the same CDR3. The chain employs TRBV5-4 and TRBJ2-5; D call uncertain. Germline CDR1 is SGHNT and CDR2 is YYREEE (reference sequence). This CDR3 is 14 amino acids long. The V end was cut by 0 bases, the J end by 2 bases, with 8 bases between. As DNA, the CDR3 is TGTGCCAGCAGCTTGGGGACGGATCAAGAGACCCAGTACTTC. Translating it yields CASSLGTDQETQYF. The full variable domain, in which reference TRBV5-4 and TRBJ2-5 provide the parts outside the CDR3, is ETGVTQSPTHLIKTRGQQVTLRCSSQSGHNTVSWYQQALGQGPQFIFQYYREEENGRGNFPPRFSGLQFPNYSSELNVNALELDDSALYLCASSLGTDQETQYFGPGTRLLVL.

J is TRBJ1-1 and V is TRBV6-1, with 9 bases matching TRBD1. V was clipped by 4 bases and J by 1 base; unmatched bases: 1. Looked up from germline, CDR1 is MNHNS and CDR2 is SASEGT. The CDR3 extends over 14 amino acids. The CDR3 nucleotides read TGTGCCAGCAGTGGGGGACAGGGGAACACTGAAGCTTTCTTT. This sequence encodes CASSGGQGNTEAFF.

This chain uses TRBV4-1 with TRBJ2-1, with 11 positions matching TRBD2. This CDR3 has 17 amino acids. Germline V lookup: CDR1 MGHRA, CDR2 YSYEKL. V lost 4 bases to trimming and J lost 4 bases; unmatched junction nucleotides: 9. The CDR3 loop is CASSRIPASGGYNEQFF. In DNA, the CDR3 is TGCGCCAGCAGCCGCATACCGGCTAGCGGGGGGTACAATGAGCAGTTCTTC.

The chain has TRBV30 and TRBJ1-4, with D perhaps matching TRBD1 (6 bases). Germline V gives CDR1 GTSNPN, CDR2 SVGIG (reference sequence). CDR3 length equals 15 residues. V was pared by 4 bases and J by 7 bases, with 19 bases between. Here the CDR3 reads CAWKSRRGAGEKLFF. CDR3 DNA sequence: TGTGCCTGGAAGAGTCGACGGGGGGCTGGTGAAAAACTGTTTTTT.

This clone was detected only a few times. This chain connects TRBV12-5 to TRBJ2-7; the D gene is possibly TRBD1 (6 bases). The CDR3 runs to 17 residues. Germline loops: CDR1 LGHNT, CDR2 FRNRAP. V lost 1 base and J lost 0, with 16 bases in between. CDR3 in amino acids: CASGLGSHRDNSYEQYF. The CDR3 DNA follows: TGTGCTAGTGGTTTGGGCTCACACCGGGACAACTCCTACGAGCAGTACTTC.

This clone was detected only once. This chain uses TRBV28 with TRBJ1-2; 10 bases are a match to TRBD1. Losses at the gene ends were 4 bases for V and 7 bases for J; bases not matched to a gene: 9. The CDR3 has 15 residues. Germline V gene data show CDR1 as MDHEN and CDR2 as SYDVKM. The CDR3, as DNA: TGTGCCAGCAGTTCACACCGGGACAGGGGTAGTGGCTACACCTTC. Translation: CASSSHRDRGSGYTF.

This chain uses TRBV27 with TRBJ1-1; the D is unclear. V was shortened by 2 bases and J by 6 bases, with 13 bases between the two germline ends. CDR3 length: 14 amino acids. Germline-derived CDR1 and CDR2 are MNHEY and SMNVEV (reference sequence). The CDR3 protein is CASSLQGELAEAFF. The CDR3 DNA reads TGTGCCAGCAGTTTACAAGGCGAGTTGGCTGAAGCTTTCTTT.

The chain combines TRBV19 with TRBJ1-1, with D possibly being TRBD1 (6 bases). Germline CDR1 and CDR2: LNHDA and SQIVND (reference sequence). This CDR3 has 14 amino acids. The V end was cut by 6 bases, the J end by 2 bases, with 13 bases between. CDR3 sequence reads: CASRPDRKNTEAFF. CDR3 nucleotide sequence: TGTGCCAGTAGACCAGACAGGAAAAACACTGAAGCTTTCTTT.

The V gene is TRBV2, the J gene TRBJ1-2; D is perhaps TRBD1 (5 bases). Germline V gives CDR1 SNHLY, CDR2 FYNNEI. CDR3 length equals 15 residues. V lost 5 bases and J 2 bases, leaving 15 bases between the germline ends. In DNA form, the CDR3 reads TGTGCCAGCAGTCCCGGGGGAGGGGCCAACTATGGCTACACCTTC. The encoded protein is CASSPGGGANYGYTF. The entire variable domain, with the rest obtained from reference TRBV2 and TRBJ1-2, is as follows: EPEVTQTPSHQVTQMGQEVILRCVPISNHLYFYWYRQILGQKVEFLVSFYNNEISEKSEIFDDQFSVERPDGSNFTLKIRSTKLEDSAMYFCASSPGGGANYGYTFGSGTRLTVV.

The V gene is TRBV6-1, the J gene TRBJ2-4; 9 nucleotides agree with TRBD2. Per germline, CDR1 MNHNS and CDR2 SASEGT. The CDR3 runs to 22 residues. The V gene end was trimmed by 2 bases and the J gene end by 0 bases; junction bases not matched to a gene: 20. In DNA, the CDR3 is TGTGCCAGCAGTGAAAATGGGGGCCTAGCGGGAAGTGGCCTCATAGCCAAAAACATTCAGTACTTC. This encodes CASSENGGLAGSGLIAKNIQYF.

The chain links TRBV9 to TRBJ1-4; perhaps TRBD1 as D (5 bases). With 5 bases removed from V and 8 bases from J, the gap between germline ends came to 19 bases. This CDR3 has 15 amino acids. Germline CDR1 is SGDLS and CDR2 is YYNGEE. This CDR3 reads CASSAGEDLGEKLFF. CDR3 bases: TGTGCCAGCAGTGCGGGGGAGGATCTCGGGGAAAAACTGTTTTTT.

This rearrangement joins TRBV28 to TRBJ2-2; 8 nucleotides line up with TRBD1. Trimming cost V 6 bases and J 3 bases; bases outside gene matches: 9. The CDR3 is 16 residues long. Germline values: CDR1 MDHEN, CDR2 SYDVKM. The CDR3 DNA follows: TGTGCCAGCAGGGGCGGACAGGGAAGGTACACCGGGGAGCTGTTTTTT. Protein: CASRGGQGRYTGELFF.

The table lists this clone with a few counts. The chain uses TRBV5-1 and TRBJ2-7, with 8 positions matching TRBD1. The CDR3 spans 16 residues. The germline CDR1 and CDR2 sequences are SGHRS and YFSETQ. After removal of 2 bases from V and 1 base from J, the junction contained 8 bases not matched to a gene. CDR3: CASSFRDRMKSYEQYF. The CDR3, as DNA: TGCGCCAGCAGCTTTAGGGACAGGATGAAATCCTACGAGCAGTACTTC.

The V call is TRBV7-9, the J call TRBJ1-4, with TRBD1 identical over 7 bases. Germline V lookup: CDR1 SEHNR, CDR2 FQNEAQ (reference sequence). The trim removed 4 bases at V and 8 bases at J, leaving 16 bases unmatched. The CDR3 has 17 amino acids. The CDR3 nucleotides read TGTGCCAGCAGCTCCCTAGATAGGGGGCAGCGATACGAAAAACTGTTTTTT. Translated, it gives CASSSLDRGQRYEKLFF.

The gene calls are TRBV28 and TRBJ2-6, with TRBD1 matching over 9 bases. The V gene's germline CDR1 is MDHEN and CDR2 SYDVKM. V shed 6 bases, J shed 1 base, and the junction held 4 bases outside the gene matches. The CDR3 is 16 amino acids. The CDR3 spells CASRGQGFSGANVLTF. Written as DNA, the CDR3 is TGTGCCAGCAGGGGACAGGGCTTTTCTGGGGCCAACGTCCTGACTTTC.

V gene TRBV6-5 combines with J gene TRBJ1-3; the D is unclear. Trimming removed 4 bases at V and 0 bases at J, with 4 bases between. This CDR3 has 13 residues. CDR1 MNHEY and CDR2 SVGAGI come from the germline V gene. The CDR3 loop reads CASSSYSGNTIYF. The DNA of the CDR3 is TGTGCCAGCAGTTCCTACTCTGGAAACACCATATATTTT.

This rearrangement joins TRBV27 to TRBJ1-2; 9 positions agree with TRBD1. Germline CDR1 MNHEY, CDR2 SMNVEV (reference sequence). The trim removed 5 bases at V and 8 bases at J, leaving 9 bases unmatched. CDR3 size: 14 residues. The CDR3 loop reads CASSAGQGSMGYTF. In nucleotides, the CDR3 is TGTGCCAGCAGTGCGGGACAGGGATCCATGGGCTACACCTTC.

V usage is TRBV7-9 and J usage is TRBJ2-2; D gene uncertain. CDR1 and CDR2 from the germline V gene are SEHNR and FQNEAQ (reference sequence). V was trimmed by 3 bases and J by 1 base, leaving 6 bases between them. This CDR3 contains 14 residues. The CDR3 here is CASSFGLNTGELFF. CDR3 nucleotides: TGTGCCAGCAGCTTTGGATTGAACACCGGGGAGCTGTTTTTT.

The rearrangement uses TRBV27 and TRBJ2-1, with 13 bases that match TRBD2. The junction had 6 bases not matched to a gene; V was cut back by 6 bases and J by 1 base. CDR1 and CDR2 (germline): MNHEY, SMNVEV (reference sequence). The CDR3 runs 17 residues. The CDR3 nucleotides are TGTGCCAGCAGACTAGCGGGGGGGCTGGGGTCCTACAATGAGCAGTTCTTC. It specifies CASRLAGGLGSYNEQFF.

The J gene is TRBJ1-6, the V gene TRBV28; D perhaps matches TRBD1 (5 bases). Germline V gene data show CDR1 as MDHEN and CDR2 as SYDVKM. The germline V and J ends were trimmed by 8 bases and 8 bases, with 10 bases remaining between them. This CDR3 spans 12 amino acids. The CDR3 here is CASGLRDSPLHF. As DNA, the CDR3 is TGTGCCAGCGGACTCAGGGATTCACCCCTCCACTTT.